This TCR beta chain was documented in a study of T cells in Graves' hyperthyroidism and ophthalmopathy. Findings and limits, study-wide: Blood also contained most expanded thyroid clonotypes above 0.001. The authors' 13 V-J model separated ophthalmopathy from stable hyperthyroidism.

Patients affected by ophthalmopathy presented a Clinical Activity Score of at least 3, a NOSPECS grade of at least 4, and disease duration below 3 months. This clonotype was detected once. The antigen is undetermined. Trimming removed 0 bases from V and 2 bases from J; junction bases left unmatched: 3. Per germline, CDR1 LGHNA and CDR2 YSLEER. The length of the CDR3 is 17 residues. It was RNA transcripts that yielded the amplified TCR beta CDR3 regions. HTBI primers were used for first-round RT-PCR of the TCR CDR3. Each CDR3 protein is one row after TCRdb ran MiXCR on the multiplex PCR reads. The table shows hundreds of thousands of distinct CDR3 sequences, with 15% to 20% occurring only once.

The chain couples TRBV4-3 to TRBJ2-1, with TRBD2 matching 11 bases. Sequencing input: blood. The sequence was obtained from a man aged 40-55 years with Graves' ophthalmopathy. CDR3 protein: CASSQEVAGGTYNEQFF. The DNA for the CDR3 is TGCGCCAGCAGCCAAGAGGTAGCGGGAGGGACCTACAATGAGCAGTTCTTC.